The 28 T cell receptor beta chains listed next were all sequenced from one sample in a study of blood T cell repertoires in COVID-19. Here immunoSEQ multiplex PCR was the method, and the copy in TCRdb shows in-frame clones only, minus some. This table holds over 65,000 clones, around 86% found once. Specimen: peripheral blood. Every receptor here comes from a human donor in a cohort sampled during active COVID-19.

V and J are TRBV19 and TRBJ2-7; tentative D call: TRBD1 (5 bases). V lost 6 bases and J 0 bases, leaving 9 bases between the germline ends. CDR1 LNHDA and CDR2 SQIVND come from the germline V gene (reference sequence). The CDR3 totals 13 residues. As DNA, the CDR3 is TGTGCCAGTAGCCCACAGGTCTCCTACGAGCAGTACTTC. Its translation is CASSPQVSYEQYF.

This chain joins TRBV28 and TRBJ1-3; no clear D gene. Germline V CDR1 and CDR2: MDHEN, SYDVKM. The CDR3 is 13 residues long. V was shortened by 5 bases and J by 3 bases, with 8 bases between the two germline ends. CDR3 sequence reads: CASSASGGNTIYF. The CDR3, as DNA: TGTGCCAGCAGTGCCTCGGGTGGAAACACCATATATTTT.

This chain links TRBV19 with TRBJ1-6, with D unresolved. This CDR3 spans 14 amino acids. V lost 10 bases to trimming and J lost 11 bases, with 21 bases between them. Germline V gene lookup returns CDR1 LNHDA and CDR2 SQIVND (reference sequence). CDR3: CATSEWQARTPLHF. CDR3 nucleotide sequence: TGTGCCACATCAGAATGGCAGGCGCGAACACCCCTCCACTTT.

This clone was picked up a small number of times. The chain couples TRBV28 to TRBJ1-4, with 7 positions matching TRBD1. Trimming at V came to 1 base and at J to 5 bases, leaving 7 bases not matched to a gene. The CDR3 runs 16 residues. Germline CDR1 is MDHEN and CDR2 is SYDVKM. The CDR3 sequence is CASSLSTGPVNEKLFF. In DNA, the CDR3 is TGTGCCAGCAGTTTATCGACAGGGCCCGTCAATGAAAAACTGTTTTTT. The full variable domain, its missing parts supplied by reference TRBV28 and TRBJ1-4, is DVKVTQSSRYLVKRTGEKVFLECVQDMDHENMFWYRQDPGLGLRLIYFSYDVKMKEKGDIPEGYSVSREKKERFSLILESASTNQTSMYLCASSLSTGPVNEKLFFGSGTQLSVL.

J is TRBJ2-1 and V is TRBV4-1; perhaps TRBD2 as D (6 bases). V was trimmed by 1 base and J by 8 bases, leaving 18 bases between them. Germline V gene lookup returns CDR1 MGHRA and CDR2 YSYEKL. The CDR3 is 16 residues long. The chain's CDR3 is CASSQGYGRRVDEQFF. DNA for the CDR3: TGCGCCAGCAGCCAAGGGTACGGGAGAAGAGTGGATGAGCAGTTCTTC.

The rearrangement links TRBV6-5 to TRBJ2-7, with a possible D match to TRBD2 (6 bases). The germline V and J ends were trimmed by 2 bases and 1 base, with 15 bases remaining between them. Germline loops: CDR1 MNHEY, CDR2 SVGAGI. The CDR3 spans 16 residues. This CDR3 is CASSYGVGDFSYEQYF. CDR3 DNA: TGTGCCAGCAGTTACGGAGTAGGGGACTTTTCCTACGAGCAGTACTTC.

The chain uses TRBV28 and TRBJ2-7, with 11 nucleotides matching TRBD1. From germline, CDR1 is MDHEN and CDR2 SYDVKM. V lost 5 bases, J lost 5 bases, and 8 bases stayed unmatched. The CDR3 is 15 residues long. The CDR3 sequence is CASSGSDRGRDEQYF. The CDR3 DNA is TGTGCCAGCAGTGGGTCGGACAGGGGGCGAGACGAGCAGTACTTC.

This chain links TRBV25-1 with TRBJ2-1, with 7 nucleotides matching TRBD2. Germline V gene sequence: CDR1 MGHDK, CDR2 SYGVNS. The CDR3 loop spans 16 amino acids. V was clipped by 3 bases and J by 3 bases; unmatched bases: 8. CDR3 protein: CASSEPGTTGYNEQFF. CDR3 bases: TGTGCCAGCAGTGAGCCCGGGACTACCGGCTACAATGAGCAGTTCTTC.

The chain employs TRBV7-9 and TRBJ1-6; TRBD1 aligns across 7 bases. The CDR3 runs 16 residues. V lost 6 bases to trimming and J lost 9 bases; unmatched junction nucleotides: 14. The germline V gene has CDR1 SEHNR and CDR2 FQNEAQ (reference sequence). CDR3 in DNA: TGTGCCAGCAGTTCGGAGGGGGCGCGGACTGCTTCACCCCTCCACTTT. Its protein is CASSSEGARTASPLHF.

This clone occurred once. The chain couples TRBV29-1 to TRBJ2-3; D unresolved. V shed 4 bases and J shed 2 bases, with 13 bases lying between them. The CDR3 covers 14 residues. Germline assignment: CDR1 SQVTM and CDR2 ANQGSEA. The CDR3 is CSVGSTLITDTQYF. CDR3 DNA sequence: TGCAGCGTTGGGTCTACCTTAATCACAGATACGCAGTATTTT.

This rearrangement joins TRBV19 to TRBJ1-1, with 7 bases identical to TRBD1. The CDR3 length is 15 residues. Germline V gene data show CDR1 as LNHDA and CDR2 as SQIVND (reference sequence). V trimming: 6 bases; J trimming: 5 bases; junction bases outside the gene matches: 12. CDR3 residues: CASRTGSTGLTEAFF. DNA of the CDR3: TGTGCCAGTAGAACGGGATCGACAGGGCTAACTGAAGCTTTCTTT.

J is TRBJ2-7 and V is TRBV9, with D perhaps matching TRBD1 (5 bases). V was cut by 0 bases and J by 3 bases, with 10 bases left in between. CDR1 is SGDLS and CDR2 is YYNGEE in the germline V gene. The CDR3 length is 14 residues. The CDR3 reads CASSVAGQGYEQYF. In DNA, the CDR3 is TGTGCCAGCAGCGTAGCAGGGCAGGGCTACGAGCAGTACTTC. Looking up the rest from reference TRBV9 and TRBJ2-7 gives the full variable domain: DSGVTQTPKHLITATGQRVTLRCSPRSGDLSVYWYQQSLDQGLQFLIQYYNGEERAKGNILERFSAQQFPDLHSELNLSSLELGDSALYFCASSVAGQGYEQYFGPGTRLTVT.

The V gene is TRBV6-6, the J gene TRBJ1-2, with D unresolved. The germline CDR1 and CDR2 sequences are MNHNY and SVGAGI (reference sequence). This CDR3 is 11 amino acids long. V lost 5 bases and J 4 bases, leaving 5 bases between the germline ends. Here the CDR3 reads CASSHTYGYTF. CDR3 coding DNA: TGTGCCAGCAGTCACACCTATGGCTACACCTTC.

V gene TRBV20-1 combines with J gene TRBJ1-1; D perhaps matches TRBD1 (5 bases). The CDR3 covers 15 residues. Germline lookup yields CDR1 DFQATT and CDR2 SNEGSKA (reference sequence). Trimming stripped 3 bases from V and 0 bases from J, with 14 bases between. The CDR3 DNA follows: TGCAGTGCTAGTCAGGGATCCCCAATGAACACTGAAGCTTTCTTT. Translating it yields CSASQGSPMNTEAFF.

The chain couples TRBV19 to TRBJ1-1; D is unclear. Germline CDR1 and CDR2: LNHDA and SQIVND (reference sequence). Deletions cut 3 bases from V and 7 bases from J, with 12 bases between. This CDR3 is 13 amino acids long. CDR3 coding DNA: TGTGCCAGTAGTATTATTGCGGGCCTTGAAGCTTTCTTT. This sequence encodes CASSIIAGLEAFF.

The rearrangement links TRBV19 to TRBJ1-1, with 9 bases aligning to TRBD1. Germline V gene lookup returns CDR1 LNHDA and CDR2 SQIVND (reference sequence). The J segment lost 5 bases and the V segment lost 5 bases, leaving 6 bases of the junction unmatched. CDR3 size: 14 residues. The chain's CDR3 is CASSVTGGRTEAFF. The CDR3 DNA is TGTGCCAGTAGTGTGACAGGGGGAAGGACTGAAGCTTTCTTT.

The chain links TRBV2 to TRBJ2-7; possible D gene TRBD2, 5 bases. The CDR3 consists of 13 residues. The V end lost 6 bases, the J end lost 7 bases, and 16 bases lay between the germline ends. CDR1 SNHLY and CDR2 FYNNEI come from the germline V gene. The chain's CDR3 is CASRDEGPGEQYF. CDR3 DNA sequence: TGTGCCAGCAGAGACGAAGGCCCGGGGGAGCAGTACTTC.

The chain combines TRBV6-5 with TRBJ2-1; 13 bases agree with TRBD2. V lost 4 bases to trimming and J lost 4 bases; unmatched junction nucleotides: 4. The CDR3 extends over 16 amino acids. Germline V gives CDR1 MNHEY, CDR2 SVGAGI. DNA of the CDR3: TGTGCCAGCAGTTGGACTAGCGGGGGACCTTACAATGAGCAGTTCTTC. Residues: CASSWTSGGPYNEQFF.

This clone has a single count. This chain connects TRBV3-1 (or the pseudogene TRBV3-2) to TRBJ1-5; D ambiguous. Germline values: CDR1 LGHDT, CDR2 YNNKEL (reference sequence). Trimming pared 5 bases from V and 0 bases from J, leaving 14 bases between. CDR3 length: 16 residues. For the CDR3, the DNA is TGTGCCAGCAGCTCCACGCGGCTAGGTAGCAATCAGCCCCAGCATTTT. Its protein is CASSSTRLGSNQPQHF.

This sequence joins TRBV9 and TRBJ2-7, with D unclear. Germline V lookup: CDR1 SGDLS, CDR2 YYNGEE. The CDR3 runs to 16 residues. The germline V and J ends were trimmed by 0 bases and 0 bases, with 13 bases remaining between them. CDR3 bases: TGTGCCAGCAGCGTAGGTTCCTCCCCGAGCTCCTACGAGCAGTACTTC. Translated: CASSVGSSPSSYEQYF.

The chain carries TRBV5-8 and TRBJ2-3; TRBD2 matches 9 bases. The CDR3 consists of 16 residues. CDR1 SGHTS and CDR2 YDEGEE come from the germline V gene. After removal of 0 bases from V and 1 base from J, the junction contained 3 bases not matched to a gene. The CDR3 reads CASSLEGTSRTDTQYF. CDR3 bases: TGTGCCAGCAGCTTGGAGGGGACTAGCCGCACAGATACGCAGTATTTT.

The chain carries TRBV2 and TRBJ1-2; 7 nucleotides align to TRBD1. The germline gives CDR1 SNHLY, CDR2 FYNNEI. Germline trimming cut 5 bases from V and 4 bases from J; bases unmatched to any gene: 7. This CDR3 spans 14 amino acids. The CDR3 region has the DNA TGTGCCAGCAGTACGGACAGGACCTCCTATGGCTACACCTTC. It codes for CASSTDRTSYGYTF.

The chain uses TRBV9 and TRBJ2-7, with TRBD2 identical over 7 bases. J lost 4 bases, V lost 4 bases, and 11 bases had no gene match. The CDR3 runs 15 residues. The germline V gene has CDR1 SGDLS and CDR2 YYNGEE. The CDR3 here is CASSPNWGGEYEQYF. The DNA of the CDR3 is TGTGCCAGCAGCCCCAATTGGGGGGGAGAGTACGAGCAGTACTTC.

V usage is TRBV28 and J usage is TRBJ2-1; a possible D gene is TRBD2 (5 bases). Germline V gene data show CDR1 as MDHEN and CDR2 as SYDVKM. V dropped 4 bases and J dropped 0 bases, with 13 bases sitting between them. The CDR3 is 16 amino acids. As DNA, the CDR3 is TGTGCCAGCAGTTCATGGACTGAGAGCTCCTACAATGAGCAGTTCTTC. Translating gives CASSSWTESSYNEQFF. Together with reference TRBV28 and TRBJ2-1, the CDR3 gives the full variable domain: DVKVTQSSRYLVKRTGEKVFLECVQDMDHENMFWYRQDPGLGLRLIYFSYDVKMKEKGDIPEGYSVSREKKERFSLILESASTNQTSMYLCASSSWTESSYNEQFFGPGTRLTVL.

The chain uses TRBV27 and TRBJ2-5; D uncertain. The CDR3 loop spans 13 amino acids. The V gene's germline CDR1 is MNHEY and CDR2 SMNVEV (reference sequence). Between the trimmed V and J ends, which lost 1 base and 1 base, there was a span of 4 bases. The DNA for the CDR3 is TGTGCCAGCAGTTTATTCGGCCAAGAGACCCAGTACTTC. Protein product: CASSLFGQETQYF.

The gene calls are TRBV2 and TRBJ2-7; 7 bases map to TRBD1. With V trimmed by 2 bases and J by 2 bases, 3 bases remained unmatched. CDR3 size: 14 residues. CDR1 and CDR2 (germline): SNHLY, FYNNEI. CDR3 DNA: TGTGCCAGCAGTGAACAGGGACAGACCTACGAGCAGTACTTC. Translation gives CASSEQGQTYEQYF.

Concerning this clone itself: At one boundary the junction diverges from the germline segment, which might be a read error. This sequence joins TRBV3-1 (or the pseudogene TRBV3-2) and TRBJ2-1; the D gene is possibly TRBD2 (6 bases). There are 15 residues in the CDR3. Looked up from germline, CDR1 is LGHDT and CDR2 is YNNKEL (reference sequence). CDR3 sequence: CASSQGRATYNKQFF. Here the CDR3 DNA reads TGTGCCAGCAGCCAAGGGAGGGCCACGTACAATAAGCAGTTCTTC.

This sequence joins TRBV3-1 (or the pseudogene TRBV3-2) and TRBJ2-5; 16 bases are a match to TRBD2. This CDR3 is built from 18 residues. J was trimmed by 2 bases and V by 0 bases; bases with no gene match: 3. Looked up from germline, CDR1 is LGHDT and CDR2 is YNNKEL (reference sequence). Here the CDR3 reads CASSQEGTSGRVQETQYF. The DNA for the CDR3 is TGTGCCAGCAGCCAAGAGGGGACTAGCGGGAGGGTTCAAGAGACCCAGTACTTC.